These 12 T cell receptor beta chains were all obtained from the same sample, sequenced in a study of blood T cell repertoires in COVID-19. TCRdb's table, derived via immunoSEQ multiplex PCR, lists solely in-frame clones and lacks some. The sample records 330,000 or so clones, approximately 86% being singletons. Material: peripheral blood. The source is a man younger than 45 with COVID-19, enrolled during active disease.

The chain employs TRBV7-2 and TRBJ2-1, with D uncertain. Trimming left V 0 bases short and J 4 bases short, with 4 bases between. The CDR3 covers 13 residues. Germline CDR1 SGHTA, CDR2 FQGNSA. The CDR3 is CASSLAQYNEQFF. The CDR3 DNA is TGTGCCAGCAGCTTAGCGCAGTACAATGAGCAGTTCTTC. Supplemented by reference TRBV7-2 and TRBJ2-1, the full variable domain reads GAGVSQSPSNKVTEKGKDVELRCDPISGHTALYWYRQSLGQGLEFLIYFQGNSAPDKSGLPSDRFSAERTGGSVSTLTIQRTQQEDSAVYLCASSLAQYNEQFFGPGTRLTVL.

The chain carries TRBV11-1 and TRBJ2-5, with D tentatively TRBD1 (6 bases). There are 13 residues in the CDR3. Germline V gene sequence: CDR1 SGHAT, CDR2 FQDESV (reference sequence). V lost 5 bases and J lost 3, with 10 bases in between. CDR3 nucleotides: TGTGCCAGCAGCGCCCACAGGGAAGAGACCCAGTACTTC. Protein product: CASSAHREETQYF.

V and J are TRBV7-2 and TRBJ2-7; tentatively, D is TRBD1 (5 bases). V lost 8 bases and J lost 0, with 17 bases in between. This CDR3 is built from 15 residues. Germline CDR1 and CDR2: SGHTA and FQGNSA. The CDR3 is CASGPAGSYSYEQYF. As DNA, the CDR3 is TGTGCCAGCGGACCGGCAGGGTCATACTCCTACGAGCAGTACTTC.

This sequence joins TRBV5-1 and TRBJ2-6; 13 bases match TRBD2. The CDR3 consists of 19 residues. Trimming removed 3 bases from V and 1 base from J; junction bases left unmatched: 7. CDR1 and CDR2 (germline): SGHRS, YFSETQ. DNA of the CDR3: TGCGCCAGCAGCTGGGGGACTAGCGGGAACCGGTCTGGGGCCAACGTCCTGACTTTC. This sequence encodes CASSWGTSGNRSGANVLTF.

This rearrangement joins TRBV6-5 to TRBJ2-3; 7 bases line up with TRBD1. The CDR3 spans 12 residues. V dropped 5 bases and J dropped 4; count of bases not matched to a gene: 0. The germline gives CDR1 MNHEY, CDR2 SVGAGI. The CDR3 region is CASSTGADTQYF. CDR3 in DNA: TGTGCCAGCAGTACAGGGGCAGATACGCAGTATTTT.

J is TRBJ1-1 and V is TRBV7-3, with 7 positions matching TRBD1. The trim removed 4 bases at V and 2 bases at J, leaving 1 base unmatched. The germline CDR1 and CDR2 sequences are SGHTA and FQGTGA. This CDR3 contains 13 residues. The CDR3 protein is CASSYRGNTEAFF. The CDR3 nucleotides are TGTGCCAGCAGCTACAGGGGAAACACTGAAGCTTTCTTT. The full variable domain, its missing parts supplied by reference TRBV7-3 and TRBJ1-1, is GAGVSQTPSNKVTEKGKYVELRCDPISGHTALYWYRQSLGQGPEFLIYFQGTGAADDSGLPNDRFFAVRPEGSVSTLKIQRTERGDSAVYLCASSYRGNTEAFFGQGTRLTVV.

The DNA for the CDR3 is TGTGCCAGCAGTTTAGCGGGAGGGCAAAACGGGGAGCTGTTTTTT. The encoded protein is CASSLAGGQNGELFF. The chain carries TRBV6-6 and TRBJ2-2, with TRBD2 identical over 11 bases. Germline trimming cut 4 bases from V and 7 bases from J; bases unmatched to any gene: 5. Per germline, CDR1 MNHNY and CDR2 SVGAGI (reference sequence). CDR3 length equals 15 residues.

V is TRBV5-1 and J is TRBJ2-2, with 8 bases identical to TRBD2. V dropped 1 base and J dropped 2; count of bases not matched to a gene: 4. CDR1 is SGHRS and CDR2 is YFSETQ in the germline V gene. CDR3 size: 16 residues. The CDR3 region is CASSLTLADNTGELFF. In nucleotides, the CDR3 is TGCGCCAGCAGCTTGACACTAGCGGACAACACCGGGGAGCTGTTTTTT.

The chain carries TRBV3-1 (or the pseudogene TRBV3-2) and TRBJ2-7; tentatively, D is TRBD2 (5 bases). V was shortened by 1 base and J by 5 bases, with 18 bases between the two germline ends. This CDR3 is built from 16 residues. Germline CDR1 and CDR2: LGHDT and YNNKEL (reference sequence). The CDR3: CASSQVSGTGFNEQYF. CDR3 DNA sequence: TGTGCCAGCAGCCAAGTGTCGGGCACGGGGTTCAACGAGCAGTACTTC.

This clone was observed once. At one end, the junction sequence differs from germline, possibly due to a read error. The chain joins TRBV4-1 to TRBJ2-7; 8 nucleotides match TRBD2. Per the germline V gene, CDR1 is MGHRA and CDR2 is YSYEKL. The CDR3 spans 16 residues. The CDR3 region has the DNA TGCGCCAGCAGCCGGGGGTACGGGAGGGTCTCCCACGAGCAGTACTTC. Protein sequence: CASSRGYGRVSHEQYF.

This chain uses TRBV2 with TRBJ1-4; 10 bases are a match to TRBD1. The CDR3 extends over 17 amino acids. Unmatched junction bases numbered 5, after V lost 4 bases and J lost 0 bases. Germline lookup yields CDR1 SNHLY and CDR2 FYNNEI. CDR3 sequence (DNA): TGTGCCAGCAGTGCGGGACAGGGGCTTCCAACTAATGAAAAACTGTTTTTT. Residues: CASSAGQGLPTNEKLFF.

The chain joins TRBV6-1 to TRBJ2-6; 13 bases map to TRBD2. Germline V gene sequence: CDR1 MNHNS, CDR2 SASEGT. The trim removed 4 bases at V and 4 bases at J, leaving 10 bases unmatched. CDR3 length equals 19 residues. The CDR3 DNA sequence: TGTGCCAGCAGTGCTACTAGCGGGAGGGCCGGAGGAGGGGCCAACGTCCTGACTTTC. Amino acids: CASSATSGRAGGGANVLTF.